The 19 T cell receptor beta chains presented below share a single source sample, sequenced in a study of blood T cell repertoires in COVID-19. Sequenced by immunoSEQ multiplex PCR; TCRdb stores in-frame clones only, minus some. This table holds fewer than 60,000 clones, around 80% found once. Sequenced material: peripheral blood. The receptor source for this set is a man between 60 and 70 years old with acute or convalescent COVID-19.

The chain is built from TRBV5-1 and TRBJ2-3, with 7 nucleotides matching TRBD1. The CDR3 totals 17 residues. Germline CDR1 is SGHRS and CDR2 is YFSETQ. V trimming: 4 bases; J trimming: 3 bases; junction bases outside the gene matches: 14. The CDR3 here is CASSTRQGSVGTDTQYF. In DNA, the CDR3 is TGCGCCAGCAGCACCCGACAGGGCTCGGTAGGGACAGATACGCAGTATTTT.

This chain uses TRBV5-1 with TRBJ2-5; 7 nucleotides align to TRBD1. Trimming at V came to 4 bases and at J to 4 bases, leaving 7 bases not matched to a gene. Germline loops: CDR1 SGHRS, CDR2 YFSETQ. This CDR3 contains 14 residues. The chain's CDR3 is CASSPTGVVETQYF. In nucleotides, the CDR3 is TGCGCCAGCAGCCCCACAGGGGTGGTAGAGACCCAGTACTTC.

V and J are TRBV6-6 and TRBJ1-2; unclear D gene. Germline CDR1 MNHNY, CDR2 SVGAGI (reference sequence). Between the trimmed V and J ends, which lost 2 bases and 5 bases, there was a span of 12 bases. CDR3 length: 14 amino acids. CDR3 nucleotide sequence: TGTGCCAGCAGTTACGAGGCAGATATATATGGCTACACCTTC. This sequence encodes CASSYEADIYGYTF.

This clone has just a few counts. The V gene is TRBV28, the J gene TRBJ1-2; no definite D call. The CDR3 totals 16 residues. The germline gives CDR1 MDHEN, CDR2 SYDVKM. Trimming took 6 bases from V and 3 from J, leaving 20 bases between them. The CDR3 sequence is CASRPPGVGSYYGYTF. CDR3 nucleotide sequence: TGTGCCAGCAGACCCCCTGGAGTGGGTAGTTACTATGGCTACACCTTC.

The chain employs TRBV12-3 or TRBV12-4 and TRBJ1-2; 7 bases align to TRBD1. Losses at the gene ends were 3 bases for V and 9 bases for J; bases not matched to a gene: 4. This CDR3 is built from 12 residues. CDR3 sequence reads: CASSFEGASYTF. The CDR3 DNA sequence: TGTGCCAGCAGTTTTGAGGGGGCCAGCTACACCTTC.

This clone appeared once. This chain joins TRBV6-5 and TRBJ2-2; possibly TRBD1 for D (5 bases). Germline assignment: CDR1 MNHEY and CDR2 SVGAGI. The CDR3 is made up of 13 amino acids. V shed 5 bases and J shed 6 bases, with 10 bases lying between them. The CDR3 region has the DNA TGTGCCAGCAGTACGCTAGGGGCCGGGGAGCTGTTTTTT. The encoded protein is CASSTLGAGELFF.

V gene TRBV2 combines with J gene TRBJ1-2; the D gene is possibly TRBD1 (5 bases). In germline, CDR1 is SNHLY, CDR2 FYNNEI. The ends were cut back, 4 bases at V and 6 bases at J, with 15 bases in the middle. This CDR3 is 14 amino acids long. The CDR3 reads CASSVGQGVDGYTF. The CDR3 bases are TGTGCCAGCAGTGTCGGGCAGGGTGTCGATGGCTACACCTTC.

The rearrangement uses TRBV6-6 and TRBJ2-2; perhaps TRBD2 as D (5 bases). The CDR3 is 12 amino acids. The V end was cut by 7 bases, the J end by 6 bases, with 9 bases between. CDR1 is MNHNY and CDR2 is SVGAGI in the germline V gene (reference sequence). The CDR3 reads CASNSGSGELFF. In DNA form, the CDR3 reads TGTGCCAGCAACTCGGGGTCCGGGGAGCTGTTTTTT.

The chain carries TRBV7-3 and TRBJ2-1; 9 bases line up with TRBD2. The germline V gene encodes CDR1 SGHTA and CDR2 FQGTGA. J lost 6 bases, V lost 1 base, and 4 bases had no gene match. CDR3 length equals 15 residues. CDR3 DNA: TGTGCCAGCAGCTTAAGCGGGGGGGCCTTCAATGAGCAGTTCTTC. Encoded protein: CASSLSGGAFNEQFF.

This chain joins TRBV20-1 and TRBJ1-2, with TRBD1 matching over 12 bases. The CDR3 consists of 14 residues. J gave up 7 bases and V 3 bases, and 6 bases lay outside the gene matches. CDR1 is DFQATT and CDR2 is SNEGSKA in the germline V gene (reference sequence). CDR3 sequence: CSASPGQGASGYTF. The CDR3 DNA follows: TGCAGTGCTAGTCCGGGACAGGGGGCGTCTGGCTACACCTTC.

The rearrangement joins TRBV29-1 to TRBJ2-7, with D maybe TRBD1 (5 bases). Trimming removed 4 bases at V and 6 bases at J, with 19 bases between. In germline, CDR1 is SQVTM, CDR2 ANQGSEA. This CDR3 region has 14 residues. The CDR3 DNA reads as TGCAGCGTTGGGGTGGCAAGGGGATTAGTCGAGCAGTACTTC. It encodes CSVGVARGLVEQYF.

The J gene is TRBJ2-3, the V gene TRBV29-1; 7 bases are a match to TRBD2. Trimming at V came to 1 base and at J to 4 bases, leaving 11 bases not matched to a gene. The CDR3 covers 16 residues. The germline V gene encodes CDR1 SQVTM and CDR2 ANQGSEA. CDR3 in DNA: TGCAGCGTTGAAGGGATGGCGGGGGTTTCTCCAGATACGCAGTATTTT. It translates to CSVEGMAGVSPDTQYF.

The chain combines TRBV18 with TRBJ2-1; perhaps TRBD1 as D (5 bases). Germline V gene lookup returns CDR1 KGHSH and CDR2 LQKENI. There are 15 residues in the CDR3. Trimming left V 6 bases short and J 10 bases short, with 22 bases between. In DNA, the CDR3 is TGTGCCAGCTCCCCCCCCTCCTTTCCACGACAGGAGCAGTTCTTC. Protein product: CASSPPSFPRQEQFF.

This sequence joins TRBV5-1 and TRBJ2-1; weak D call: TRBD2 (7 bases). The CDR3 has 16 residues. V was pared by 0 bases and J by 5 bases, with 15 bases between. The germline V gene encodes CDR1 SGHRS and CDR2 YFSETQ. This CDR3 reads CASSLGRGGGNNEQFF. The CDR3 bases are TGCGCCAGCAGCTTGGGAAGGGGGGGAGGCAACAATGAGCAGTTCTTC.

J is TRBJ1-1 and V is TRBV19, with D perhaps TRBD1 (5 bases). The germline CDR1 and CDR2 sequences are LNHDA and SQIVND (reference sequence). This CDR3 region has 15 residues. Between the trimmed V and J ends, which lost 2 bases and 0 bases, there was a span of 10 bases. This CDR3 is CASSIFDRMNTEAFF. The DNA for the CDR3 is TGTGCCAGTAGTATATTTGACAGAATGAACACTGAAGCTTTCTTT.

The chain has TRBV3-1 (or the pseudogene TRBV3-2) and TRBJ2-5, with a weak D call TRBD2 (5 bases). The CDR3 is 14 amino acids. CDR1 LGHDT and CDR2 YNNKEL come from the germline V gene (reference sequence). Trimming pared 4 bases from V and 2 bases from J, leaving 11 bases between. The CDR3 DNA is TGTGCCAGCAGCCCCAACCAGCGGCAAGAGACCCAGTACTTC. Translation gives CASSPNQRQETQYF.

The V call is TRBV25-1, the J call TRBJ1-1, with D tentatively TRBD1 (5 bases). Per the germline V gene, CDR1 is MGHDK and CDR2 is SYGVNS. The CDR3 sequence is 13 residues long. Trimming pared 4 bases from V and 6 bases from J, leaving 12 bases between. CDR3 sequence reads: CASSVTGLPEAFF. The DNA for the CDR3 is TGTGCCAGCAGTGTAACGGGACTGCCTGAAGCTTTCTTT.

CDR3 region: CASSPAIGSSNTEAFF. CDR3 nucleotides: TGTGCCAGCTCACCGGCTATCGGGTCCTCTAACACTGAAGCTTTCTTT. The rearrangement links TRBV18 to TRBJ1-1; D ambiguous. V was cut by 3 bases and J by 2 bases, with 16 bases left in between. Germline V lookup: CDR1 KGHSH, CDR2 LQKENI. The CDR3 has 16 residues. Drawing the rest from reference TRBV18 and TRBJ1-1, the complete variable domain is NAGVMQNPRHLVRRRGQEARLRCSPMKGHSHVYWYRQLPEEGLKFMVYLQKENIIDESGMPKERFSAEFPKEGPSILRIQQVVRGDSAAYFCASSPAIGSSNTEAFFGQGTRLTVV.

The CDR3 nucleotides read TGCGCCAGCAGTAAGGACAGTACTTTGGGAAACACCATATATTTT. Amino acids: CASSKDSTLGNTIYF. The gene calls are TRBV5-1 and TRBJ1-3, with D possibly matching TRBD1 (6 bases). V was shortened by 5 bases and J by 4 bases, with 16 bases between the two germline ends. Germline V lookup: CDR1 SGHRS, CDR2 YFSETQ. This CDR3 contains 15 residues.